Listed here are 20 T cell receptor beta chains from one sample, sequenced in a study of cytomegalovirus exposure and HLA in healthy donors. The PCR had 60 Vbeta and 13 Jbeta primers. Only in-frame clones appear in the TCRdb table, and some are missing; sequencing was by immunoSEQ multiplex PCR. Here the sample spans about 140,000 clones, over 70% being singletons. Source material: PBMCs. These receptor sequences come from a man aged 35 to 55 in good health and CMV-seronegative.

J is TRBJ1-3 and V is TRBV28; 9 bases fit TRBD1. This CDR3 contains 16 residues. Losses at the gene ends were 2 bases for V and 2 bases for J; bases not matched to a gene: 4. Germline lookup yields CDR1 MDHEN and CDR2 SYDVKM. The CDR3 sequence: CASSLGQGSAGNTIYF. CDR3 DNA sequence: TGTGCCAGCAGTTTAGGACAGGGGTCGGCTGGAAACACCATATATTTT.

On this clone itself: One end of the junction fails to match germline, which may point to a read error. This chain uses TRBV28 with TRBJ2-7; 11 positions match TRBD2. The CDR3 length is 12 residues. The germline CDR1 and CDR2 sequences are MDHEN and SYDVKM. The CDR3 here is CASRTSGGQPKF. CDR3 coding DNA: TGTGCCAGCAGAACTAGCGGGGGCCAGCCAAAATTC.

V gene TRBV7-9 combines with J gene TRBJ2-3; D is ambiguous. The germline V gene has CDR1 SEHNR and CDR2 FQNEAQ (reference sequence). Trimming took off 0 bases at V and 4 bases at J, with 5 bases between the two ends. This CDR3 has 13 residues. The CDR3 DNA reads as TGTGCCAGCAGCTTAGCTTCGGCAGATACGCAGTATTTT. This translates into CASSLASADTQYF.

CDR3 nucleotide sequence: TGTGCCAGCAGCTTAGGCAGACCGACTAGCGCAGATACGCAGTATTTT. Protein product: CASSLGRPTSADTQYF. The V gene is TRBV5-6, the J gene TRBJ2-3; 8 positions match TRBD2. This CDR3 contains 16 residues. V shed 2 bases, J shed 4 bases, and the junction held 9 bases outside the gene matches. Germline V gene sequence: CDR1 SGHDT, CDR2 YYEEEE.

This clone was found a few times. The chain employs TRBV7-9 and TRBJ1-2; 8 bases are shared with TRBD1. There are 16 residues in the CDR3. Per germline, CDR1 SEHNR and CDR2 FQNEAQ (reference sequence). V lost 7 bases and J lost 2; bases outside the gene matches: 12. The CDR3 sequence is CASTDPGQDLNYGYTF. CDR3 nucleotide sequence: TGTGCCAGCACCGACCCGGGACAGGACTTAAACTATGGCTACACCTTC. The full variable domain, its missing parts supplied by reference TRBV7-9 and TRBJ1-2, is DTGVSQNPRHKITKRGQNVTFRCDPISEHNRLYWYRQTLGQGPEFLTYFQNEAQLEKSRLLSDRFSAERPKGSFSTLEIQRTEQGDSAMYLCASTDPGQDLNYGYTFGSGTRLTVV.

This clone was seen a handful of times. The CDR3 is CASSFQRSLLDSNQPQHF. CDR3 sequence (DNA): TGTGCCAGCAGTTTCCAACGATCCTTACTAGATAGCAATCAGCCCCAGCATTTT. The rearrangement joins TRBV27 to TRBJ1-5; no reliable D call. The V gene's germline CDR1 is MNHEY and CDR2 SMNVEV (reference sequence). CDR3 length: 18 residues. V lost 3 bases, J lost 0 bases, and 18 bases lay in between.

The gene calls are TRBV29-1 and TRBJ2-5, with D possibly TRBD2 on 6 matching bases. The CDR3 loop spans 15 amino acids. The germline V gene has CDR1 SQVTM and CDR2 ANQGSEA. Trimming pared 7 bases from V and 1 base from J, leaving 19 bases between. The DNA of the CDR3 is TGCAGCGGAGGTACCCTTGGGGGGATCCAAGAGACCCAGTACTTC. Amino acid sequence: CSGGTLGGIQETQYF.

The chain joins TRBV30 to TRBJ2-2, with TRBD1 as a possible D gene (6 bases). CDR1 and CDR2 from the germline V gene are GTSNPN and SVGIG (reference sequence). Trimming removed 7 bases at V and 5 bases at J, with 11 bases between. The length of the CDR3 is 12 residues. The CDR3 sequence: CASRGATGELFF. In DNA, the CDR3 is TGTGCCTCCAGGGGAGCTACCGGGGAGCTGTTTTTT.

The gene calls are TRBV10-2 and TRBJ2-2, with D possibly TRBD1 on 7 matching bases. The CDR3 has 13 amino acids. V lost 8 bases to trimming and J lost 5 bases, with 12 bases between them. Germline CDR1 reads WSHSY; CDR2 reads SAAADI. CDR3 DNA sequence: TGCGCCAGCTCTCCAGGGGGGACCGGGGAGCTGTTTTTT. Amino acids: CASSPGGTGELFF.

The V gene is TRBV7-9, the J gene TRBJ1-2; 9 nucleotides line up with TRBD1. J gave up 5 bases and V 8 bases, and 3 bases lay outside the gene matches. The CDR3 has 12 residues. CDR1 is SEHNR and CDR2 is FQNEAQ in the germline V gene (reference sequence). The CDR3, as DNA: TGTGCCAGCGGGGACAGGGATTATGGCTACACCTTC. Translating it yields CASGDRDYGYTF.

The chain employs TRBV6-5 and TRBJ2-5, with 8 bases lining up with TRBD2. The CDR3 spans 15 residues. Unmatched junction bases numbered 7, after V lost 6 bases and J lost 1 base. Germline V gene lookup returns CDR1 MNHEY and CDR2 SVGAGI. The CDR3 protein is CASRGGGTIQETQYF. The CDR3 DNA follows: TGTGCCAGCAGGGGCGGGGGGACAATCCAAGAGACCCAGTACTTC.

This clone was picked up a small number of times. In DNA form, the CDR3 reads TGTGCCAGTTCTCGGAGTGGCCTGAACACTGAAGCTTTCTTT. It translates to CASSRSGLNTEAFF. The rearrangement uses TRBV2 and TRBJ1-1, with no clear D. The V end was cut by 9 bases, the J end by 0 bases, with 14 bases between. This CDR3 is 14 amino acids long. Germline loops: CDR1 SNHLY, CDR2 FYNNEI.

The CDR3 sequence is CASSLGSENTEAFF. The CDR3 nucleotides read TGTGCCAGCAGCTTAGGTTCAGAGAACACTGAAGCTTTCTTT. The gene calls are TRBV11-2 and TRBJ1-1, with D unclear. The CDR3 has 14 amino acids. Germline CDR1 is SGHAT and CDR2 is FQNNGV. V lost 1 base and J 1 base, leaving 7 bases between the germline ends.

The genes are TRBV5-4 and TRBJ2-3, with 10 bases lining up with TRBD2. The CDR3 sequence is 18 residues long. V dropped 2 bases and J dropped 5; count of bases not matched to a gene: 14. Germline CDR1 and CDR2: SGHNT and YYREEE (reference sequence). CDR3 residues: CASSFLPPTSGLRDTQYF. Written as DNA, the CDR3 is TGTGCCAGCAGCTTCCTACCCCCGACTAGCGGGCTGCGAGATACGCAGTATTTT.

The chain has TRBV7-9 and TRBJ1-1; D gene unclear. The CDR3 length is 12 residues. Trimming shortened V by 2 bases and J by 9 bases, and 10 bases separated the two germline ends. Germline values: CDR1 SEHNR, CDR2 FQNEAQ (reference sequence). CDR3 sequence: CASSLTAPQAFF. The CDR3 region has the DNA TGTGCCAGCAGCTTAACAGCACCCCAAGCTTTCTTT.

The chain joins TRBV7-8 to TRBJ1-6, with D maybe TRBD1 (5 bases). The germline V and J ends were trimmed by 1 base and 6 bases, with 13 bases remaining between them. The germline gives CDR1 SGHVS, CDR2 FQNEAQ. This CDR3 is 16 amino acids long. CDR3 in DNA: TGTGCCAGCAGCTTAGAGGAAGACAGCACTAATTCACCCCTCCACTTT. Encoded protein: CASSLEEDSTNSPLHF.

V is TRBV5-1 and J is TRBJ1-1; D unclear. The germline V and J ends were trimmed by 0 bases and 0 bases, with 12 bases remaining between them. From germline, CDR1 is SGHRS and CDR2 YFSETQ. This CDR3 has 16 residues. CDR3 coding DNA: TGCGCCAGCAGCTTGGAAGTGGGCAGATTGAACACTGAAGCTTTCTTT. It yields the protein CASSLEVGRLNTEAFF. Looking up the rest from reference TRBV5-1 and TRBJ1-1 gives the full variable domain: KAGVTQTPRYLIKTRGQQVTLSCSPISGHRSVSWYQQTPGQGLQFLFEYFSETQRNKGNFPGRFSGRQFSNSRSEMNVSTLELGDSALYLCASSLEVGRLNTEAFFGQGTRLTVV.

This clone was seen a single time. The same CDR3 can be traced to other DNA sequences in this sample. The chain has TRBV7-8 and TRBJ1-6, with D possibly being TRBD1 (5 bases). Trimming pared 2 bases from V and 3 bases from J, leaving 8 bases between. The CDR3 sequence is 15 residues long. Germline V gene sequence: CDR1 SGHVS, CDR2 FQNEAQ. This CDR3 is CASSLRGDYNSPLHF. In nucleotides, the CDR3 is TGTGCCAGCAGCTTACGGGGGGACTATAATTCACCCCTCCACTTT.

The rearrangement links TRBV19 to TRBJ1-5; tentatively, D is TRBD1 (5 bases). Germline V gene lookup returns CDR1 LNHDA and CDR2 SQIVND (reference sequence). Trimming left V 8 bases short and J 4 bases short, with 18 bases between. The CDR3 is 15 residues long. This CDR3 is CASRTTDSSNQPQHF. CDR3 nucleotides: TGTGCCAGTCGGACAACTGACTCGTCGAATCAGCCCCAGCATTTT.

The rearrangement uses TRBV19 and TRBJ1-2, with D maybe TRBD1 (5 bases). The CDR3 extends over 12 amino acids. Germline lookup yields CDR1 LNHDA and CDR2 SQIVND (reference sequence). Trimming took 0 bases from V and 7 from J, leaving 6 bases between them. CDR3 loop: CASSIDRAGYTF. DNA for the CDR3: TGTGCCAGTAGTATAGACAGGGCTGGCTACACCTTC.